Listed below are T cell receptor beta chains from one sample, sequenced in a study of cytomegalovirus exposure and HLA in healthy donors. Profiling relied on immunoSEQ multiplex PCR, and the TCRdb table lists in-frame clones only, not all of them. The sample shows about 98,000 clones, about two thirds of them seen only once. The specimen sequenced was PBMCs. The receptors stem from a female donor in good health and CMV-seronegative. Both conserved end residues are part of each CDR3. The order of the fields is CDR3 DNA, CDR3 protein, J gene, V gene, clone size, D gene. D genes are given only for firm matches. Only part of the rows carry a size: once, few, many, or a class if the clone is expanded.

TGTGCCAGCAGGGGCGCCTCCTACGAGCAGTACTTC,CASRGASYEQYF,TRBJ2-7,TRBV5-4,NA,NA
TGTGCCAGCAGTTTATCAGGACAGGGGCAATACTTC,CASSLSGQGQYF,TRBJ2-5,TRBV27,NA,TRBD1
TGTGCCATCAGTGTCGGACAGGGCAATCAGCCCCAGCATTTT,CAISVGQGNQPQHF,TRBJ1-5,TRBV10-3,NA,TRBD1
TGTGCCAGCAGTCTGATGGCAAGACAGGTTGACTACGAGCAGTACTTC,CASSLMARQVDYEQYF,TRBJ2-7,TRBV7-8,NA,NA
TGTGCCAGCAGGCAGGGGTATAGCAATCAGCCCCAGCATTTT,CASRQGYSNQPQHF,TRBJ1-5,TRBV2,NA,NA
TGTGCCAGCAGCTCGGGAGCCAAAAACATTCAGTACTTC,CASSSGAKNIQYF,TRBJ2-4,TRBV7-2,few,NA
TGTGCCAGCAGTGATGGCTCCCTCTACGAGCAGTACTTC,CASSDGSLYEQYF,TRBJ2-7,TRBV6-1,NA,NA
TGTGCCAGCAGCGTGGGACTAGCGCTGGATGGCACAGATACGCAGTATTTT,CASSVGLALDGTDTQYF,TRBJ2-3,TRBV9,NA,TRBD2
TGTGCCAGCAGTCCTCAACTCAGCAATCAGCCCCAGCATTTT,CASSPQLSNQPQHF,TRBJ1-5,TRBV6-1,NA,NA
TGTGCCAGCAGCTTAACAGGGGGCTACGAGCAGTACTTC,CASSLTGGYEQYF,TRBJ2-7,TRBV11-2,NA,TRBD1